One T cell receptor (beta chain) is described in this entry. This entry is derived from a study of technical replicates of blood from several donors. TCRdb's table, derived via immunoSEQ multiplex PCR, lists solely in-frame clones and lacks some. The sample comprises roughly 56,000 clones, around 87% of which are singletons, and around 4.9% rests with the top ten. This CDR3 has 13 amino acids. Germline CDR1 SNHLY, CDR2 FYNNEI. V shed 6 bases, J shed 4 bases, and the junction held 3 bases outside the gene matches. The J gene is TRBJ2-1, the V gene TRBV2; TRBD2 matches at 7 bases. Sequenced material: PBMCs. The origin of this receptor is a human donor in good health. Some clones in this sample may be carry-over from other donors' samples. The CDR3 here is CASSLAVYNEQFF. The CDR3 coding sequence is TGTGCCAGCAGCCTAGCGGTATACAATGAGCAGTTCTTC. Full variable domain (rest looked up from reference TRBV2 and TRBJ2-1): EPEVTQTPSHQVTQMGQEVILRCVPISNHLYFYWYRQILGQKVEFLVSFYNNEISEKSEIFDDQFSVERPDGSNFTLKIRSTKLEDSAMYFCASSLAVYNEQFFGPGTRLTVL.